The 17 T cell receptor beta chains reported below all come from one sample, sequenced in a study of T-cell memory formation after mild COVID-19. TCRdb processed the 5' RACE reads anew with MiXCR; each CDR3 protein has one entry. The sample lists about 130,000 distinct CDR3 sequences, over 15% seen once, with about 5% in the top ten. Sequencing was done on a sample of PBMCs or a T cell subset sorted from them (not recorded which). The receptor source for this set is a man between 18 and 35 years old who had mild COVID-19 (a few samples of this study predate the infection). Cell type and time point are not known.

This clonotype was seen a handful of times. The CDR3 sequence: CASSRTGTGGYNSPLHF. CDR3 DNA: TGCGCCAGCAGCAGGACCGGGACAGGGGGCTATAATTCACCCCTCCACTTT. The rearrangement joins TRBV5-1 to TRBJ1-6; 11 nucleotides align to TRBD1. CDR3 length equals 17 residues. Trimming took 4 bases from V and 3 from J; bases not matched to a gene: 6. Germline CDR1 SGHRS, CDR2 YFSETQ. The variable domain in full, with the rest retrieved from reference TRBV5-1 and TRBJ1-6, is KAGVTQTPRYLIKTRGQQVTLSCSPISGHRSVSWYQQTPGQGLQFLFEYFSETQRNKGNFPGRFSGRQFSNSRSEMNVSTLELGDSALYLCASSRTGTGGYNSPLHFGNGTRLTVT.

The chain is built from TRBV5-4 and TRBJ1-1; 10 nucleotides agree with TRBD1. The CDR3 length is 16 residues. V was pared by 4 bases and J by 4 bases, with 10 bases of the junction left unmatched. Looked up from germline, CDR1 is SGHNT and CDR2 is YYREEE (reference sequence). CDR3 DNA sequence: TGTGCCAGCAGCGAAAGACCGGGACAGGGGACCACTGAAGCTTTCTTT. This sequence encodes CASSERPGQGTTEAFF.

This chain joins TRBV7-9 and TRBJ1-6, with a possible D match to TRBD1 (6 bases). Per the germline V gene, CDR1 is SEHNR and CDR2 is FQNEAQ (reference sequence). CDR3 length: 14 amino acids. The germline V and J ends were trimmed by 3 bases and 9 bases, with 12 bases remaining between them. CDR3 coding DNA: TGTGCCAGCAGCTTGACAGGCGACGGTTCACCCCTCCACTTT. It specifies CASSLTGDGSPLHF.

This clonotype showed up just a few times. The V gene is TRBV20-1, the J gene TRBJ2-5; TRBD1 agrees at 7 bases. Germline-derived CDR1 and CDR2 are DFQATT and SNEGSKA (reference sequence). Trimming at V came to 3 bases and at J to 2 bases, leaving 3 bases not matched to a gene. The CDR3 has 13 residues. CDR3 sequence: CSARKGQQETQYF. The CDR3 bases are TGCAGTGCTAGGAAGGGACAGCAAGAGACCCAGTACTTC.

This clonotype showed up just a few times. The chain has TRBV29-1 and TRBJ2-3; D gene unclear. CDR1 and CDR2 from the germline V gene are SQVTM and ANQGSEA. With 4 bases removed from V and 5 bases from J, the gap between germline ends came to 16 bases. This CDR3 spans 14 amino acids. CDR3 loop: CSVALTPGKDTQYF. CDR3 nucleotides: TGCAGCGTTGCCTTGACACCTGGAAAAGATACGCAGTATTTT.

V and J are TRBV12-3 or TRBV12-4 and TRBJ1-1; D ambiguous. Trimming took off 2 bases at V and 5 bases at J, with 12 bases between the two ends. This CDR3 spans 14 amino acids. Here the CDR3 reads CASSLTEVDTEAFF. CDR3 nucleotides: TGTGCCAGCAGTTTAACTGAAGTGGATACTGAAGCTTTCTTT.

In its sample, this clonotype was seen many times. The chain uses TRBV27 and TRBJ2-6; no firm D call. Looked up from germline, CDR1 is MNHEY and CDR2 is SMNVEV (reference sequence). The CDR3 totals 15 residues. Trimming pared 3 bases from V and 1 base from J, leaving 7 bases between. This chain's CDR3 is CASSFQRSGANVLTF. The CDR3 DNA sequence: TGTGCCAGCAGTTTTCAGAGATCTGGGGCCAACGTCCTGACTTTC.

This clonotype was counted ten times or more. V gene TRBV20-1 combines with J gene TRBJ2-7; tentative D call: TRBD1 (6 bases). CDR1 DFQATT and CDR2 SNEGSKA come from the germline V gene (reference sequence). Trimming removed 1 base from V and 3 bases from J, with 10 bases in between. The length of the CDR3 is 13 residues. This chain's CDR3 is CSARAGQYYEQYF. CDR3 DNA sequence: TGCAGTGCTAGAGCCGGACAGTACTACGAGCAGTACTTC.

The CDR3 DNA reads as TGTGCCACCAGCAGAGAAACGGTCAATGGCTACACCTTC. Residues: CATSRETVNGYTF. The rearrangement uses TRBV15 and TRBJ1-2, with no clear D. Germline CDR1 and CDR2: LNHNV and YYDKDF (reference sequence). The CDR3 runs 13 residues. V lost 0 bases and J lost 6, with 8 bases in between.

V and J are TRBV19 and TRBJ1-5; D is ambiguous. The germline V gene encodes CDR1 LNHDA and CDR2 SQIVND (reference sequence). V lost 3 bases and J lost 5, with 8 bases in between. This CDR3 has 13 amino acids. CDR3 in DNA: TGTGCCAGTAGTATTGAAGGATATCAGCCCCAGCATTTT. Amino acids: CASSIEGYQPQHF.

The rearrangement links TRBV4-2 to TRBJ2-5, with 11 bases aligning to TRBD2. CDR1 is LGHNA and CDR2 is YNFKEQ in the germline V gene. The V and J ends lost 2 bases and 3 bases, in that order; junction bases with no gene match: 11. CDR3 length: 18 amino acids. The CDR3 DNA is TGTGCCAGCAGCCAACTACCGAGATCTAGCGGGGGGAAAGAGACCCAGTACTTC. As protein: CASSQLPRSSGGKETQYF.

The chain joins TRBV4-2 to TRBJ2-3, with unresolved D. The V and J ends lost 3 bases and 11 bases respectively, with 27 bases between them. This CDR3 has 17 residues. In germline, CDR1 is LGHNA, CDR2 YNFKEQ. The CDR3 protein is CASSQDPGSASAWGQYF. In DNA, the CDR3 is TGTGCCAGCAGCCAGGATCCGGGCTCTGCCTCGGCGTGGGGGCAGTATTTT.

This clonotype was counted a few times. CDR3 nucleotides: TGTGCCACCTGGGGGCCAGGGACAGATACGCAGTATTTT. Protein: CATWGPGTDTQYF. This chain uses TRBV6-5 with TRBJ2-3, with D perhaps matching TRBD1 (6 bases). CDR1 is MNHEY, CDR2 SVGAGI, per germline. The CDR3 length is 13 residues. The ends were cut back, 10 bases at V and 3 bases at J, with 14 bases in the middle.

Only a few counts were recorded for this clonotype. The chain's CDR3 is CSAGRDALKPYEQFF. CDR3 nucleotides: TGCAGTGCAGGTCGGGACGCCCTAAAGCCGTATGAGCAGTTCTTC. The chain combines TRBV20-1 with TRBJ2-1; perhaps D is TRBD1 or TRBD2 (5 bases each). Germline values: CDR1 DFQATT, CDR2 SNEGSKA (reference sequence). V was pared by 6 bases and J by 8 bases, with 23 bases between. CDR3 length equals 15 residues.

This chain links TRBV20-1 with TRBJ1-1; D unresolved. Germline-derived CDR1 and CDR2 are DFQATT and SNEGSKA (reference sequence). V was cut by 3 bases and J by 0 bases, with 8 bases left in between. This CDR3 is built from 13 residues. The CDR3 nucleotides are TGCAGTGCTAGGAACAGTCTGAACACTGAAGCTTTCTTT. This translates into CSARNSLNTEAFF.

This clonotype was counted only a few times. V usage is TRBV23-1 and J usage is TRBJ2-7; D call uncertain. TRBV23-1 is sorted into the ORF group, with uncertain function. This CDR3 contains 13 residues. V shed 4 bases and J shed 4 bases, with 11 bases lying between them. The CDR3 loop is CASSLWAFYEQYF. In DNA, the CDR3 is TGCGCCAGCAGTCTTTGGGCCTTTTACGAGCAGTACTTC.

There are a few counts of this clonotype. The chain couples TRBV12-3 or TRBV12-4 to TRBJ1-1; a weak D match, TRBD1 (6 bases). The CDR3 covers 14 residues. The V and J ends lost 8 bases and 5 bases respectively, with 18 bases between them. DNA of the CDR3: TGTGCCAGCCATCCAGGGGTTTTGGCGACTGAAGCTTTCTTT. Protein: CASHPGVLATEAFF.